This entry features one T cell receptor (beta chain) sequence. Antigen unknown. Method: immunoSEQ multiplex PCR; TCRdb's copy keeps in-frame clones and lacks some. The sample consists of 77,000 or so clones, 80% to 95% of them appearing once. The data derive from a study of OX40 agonist ivuxolimab in advanced cancers. Looking at the study overall: Patients were dosed with the agonistic anti-OX40 (CD134) antibody ivuxolimab. Partial responses were achieved by three patients, one with hepatocellular carcinoma and two with cutaneous melanoma. General study findings and limits: Within 6 weeks, CD4+ and CD8+ blood T cells expanded clonally at 0.1 to 3.0 mg/kg.

This CDR3 has 16 residues. The germline V gene has CDR1 SGHVS and CDR2 FQNEAQ. V gave up 6 bases and J gave up 5 bases; unmatched junction bases: 11. This specimen was CD4+ or CD8+ T cells sorted from blood, taken in a trial of the OX40 agonist ivuxolimab. The rearrangement uses TRBV7-8 and TRBJ2-1, with TRBD2 matching over 9 bases. This clonotype was obtained from an adult with an advanced solid tumor such as melanoma, head and neck, liver or kidney cancer. In DNA, the CDR3 is TGTGCCAGCAGTTACCTGATAGCGGGGGTGGACAATGAGCAGTTCTTC. This gives the protein CASSYLIAGVDNEQFF. The full variable domain, completed using reference TRBV7-8 and TRBJ2-1, is GAGVSQSPRYKVAKRGQDVALRCDPISGHVSLFWYQQALGQGPEFLTYFQNEAQLDKSGLPSDRFFAERPEGSVSTLKIQRTQQEDSAVYLCASSYLIAGVDNEQFFGPGTRLTVL.